These T cell receptor beta chains were read from a single sample in a study of Ad26.COV2.S vaccination and SARS-CoV-2 variants. Clones were read by immunoSEQ multiplex PCR, and TCRdb kept only the in-frame ones, dropping some. The sample consists of roughly 140,000 clones, about nine tenths of them appearing once. The input for sequencing was peripheral blood, taken after recovery from COVID-19. The source is a human donor who had recovered from COVID-19. Each CDR3 is given with its conserved first and last residue. Fields, in order: clone size, D gene, CDR3 length, V gene, J gene, CDR3 protein, CDR3 DNA. A D gene is named only where the DNA matches it firmly. Some rows mark clone size as missing; the rest say once, few, many or name a class of expanded clone.

clone_size: .
d_call: TRBD1
cdr3_length: 14
v_call: TRBV2
j_call: TRBJ1-4
cdr3_aa: CASSVGRGGEKLFF
cdr3_nt: TGTGCCAGCAGTGTGGGCAGGGGGGGAGAAAAACTGTTTTTT

clone_size: once
d_call: TRBD1
cdr3_length: 15
v_call: TRBV5-1
j_call: TRBJ2-7
cdr3_aa: CASSLEAGGRYEQYF
cdr3_nt: TGCGCCAGCAGCTTGGAGGCAGGGGGCAGGTACGAGCAGTACTTC

clone_size: .
d_call: TRBD1
cdr3_length: 14
v_call: TRBV19
j_call: TRBJ2-1
cdr3_aa: CATKPGQNYNEQFF
cdr3_nt: TGTGCCACTAAACCGGGACAGAACTACAATGAGCAGTTCTTC

clone_size: .
d_call: TRBD2
cdr3_length: 16
v_call: TRBV14
j_call: TRBJ2-7
cdr3_aa: CASSLTRASGAYEQYF
cdr3_nt: TGTGCCAGCAGCCTCACCCGGGCTAGCGGGGCCTACGAGCAGTACTTC

clone_size: .
d_call: .
cdr3_length: 13
v_call: TRBV4-3
j_call: TRBJ1-2
cdr3_aa: CASSQEEGGGYTF
cdr3_nt: TGCGCCAGCAGCCAAGAAGAGGGGGGAGGCTACACCTTC

clone_size: .
d_call: .
cdr3_length: 10
v_call: TRBV29-1
j_call: TRBJ1-1
cdr3_aa: CSVSGIEAFF
cdr3_nt: TGCAGCGTTTCGGGAATTGAAGCTTTCTTT

clone_size: .
d_call: .
cdr3_length: 14
v_call: TRBV7-8
j_call: TRBJ2-7
cdr3_aa: CASSQPQQGSEQYF
cdr3_nt: TGTGCCAGCAGCCAACCGCAACAGGGCTCCGAGCAGTACTTC

clone_size: .
d_call: .
cdr3_length: 15
v_call: TRBV7-2
j_call: TRBJ2-1
cdr3_aa: CASSLKAPRDNEQFF
cdr3_nt: TGTGCCAGCAGCTTAAAGGCACCTCGTGACAATGAGCAGTTCTTC

clone_size: .
d_call: .
cdr3_length: 16
v_call: TRBV21-1
j_call: TRBJ1-5
cdr3_aa: CASSLQQGQGNQPQHF
cdr3_nt: TGTGCCAGCAGCCTCCAACAGGGACAGGGTAATCAGCCCCAGCATTTT

clone_size: .
d_call: .
cdr3_length: 14
v_call: TRBV7-9
j_call: TRBJ1-1
cdr3_aa: CASSLGPTNTEAFF
cdr3_nt: TGTGCCAGCAGCTTAGGGCCCACTAACACTGAAGCTTTCTTT

clone_size: .
d_call: TRBD1
cdr3_length: 13
v_call: TRBV29-1
j_call: TRBJ2-1
cdr3_aa: CSAGTGERNEQFF
cdr3_nt: TGCAGCGCCGGGACAGGGGAAAGGAATGAGCAGTTCTTC

clone_size: .
d_call: .
cdr3_length: 15
v_call: TRBV9
j_call: TRBJ2-6
cdr3_aa: CASTFGLSGANVLTF
cdr3_nt: TGTGCCAGCACTTTCGGACTCTCTGGGGCCAACGTCCTGACTTTC

clone_size: .
d_call: .
cdr3_length: 18
v_call: TRBV7-2
j_call: TRBJ1-2
cdr3_aa: CASSPDWAPSGMSYGYTF
cdr3_nt: TGTGCCAGCAGCCCCGATTGGGCGCCGTCAGGGATGAGCTATGGCTACACCTTC

clone_size: .
d_call: TRBD1
cdr3_length: 13
v_call: TRBV6-4
j_call: TRBJ1-1
cdr3_aa: CASRTTGVSVAFF
cdr3_nt: TGTGCCAGCAGAACTACAGGGGTGAGCGTAGCTTTCTTT

clone_size: .
d_call: TRBD1
cdr3_length: 17
v_call: TRBV9
j_call: TRBJ1-2
cdr3_aa: CASSVLGQPIVGYGYTF
cdr3_nt: TGTGCCAGCAGCGTATTGGGACAGCCGATAGTAGGCTATGGCTACACCTTC

clone_size: .
d_call: TRBD1
cdr3_length: 16
v_call: TRBV7-9
j_call: TRBJ1-2
cdr3_aa: CASSHPLDRGSYGYTF
cdr3_nt: TGTGCCAGCAGCCACCCATTGGACAGGGGGAGTTATGGCTACACCTTC

clone_size: .
d_call: TRBD1
cdr3_length: 14
v_call: TRBV5-1
j_call: TRBJ1-2
cdr3_aa: CASSTTGEGYGYTF
cdr3_nt: TGCGCCAGCAGCACAACAGGGGAGGGTTATGGCTACACCTTC

clone_size: .
d_call: TRBD1
cdr3_length: 17
v_call: TRBV23-1
j_call: TRBJ2-2
cdr3_aa: CASSQRDSPGDSGELFF
cdr3_nt: TGCGCCAGCAGTCAAAGGGACAGCCCCGGGGATAGCGGGGAGCTGTTTTTT

clone_size: .
d_call: .
cdr3_length: 11
v_call: TRBV10-2
j_call: TRBJ2-7
cdr3_aa: CASSYDGEQYF
cdr3_nt: TGCGCCAGCAGTTATGACGGCGAGCAGTACTTC

clone_size: .
d_call: TRBD2
cdr3_length: 15
v_call: TRBV19
j_call: TRBJ2-5
cdr3_aa: CASSPPGGGGETQYF
cdr3_nt: TGTGCCAGTAGTCCGCCGGGGGGAGGTGGAGAGACCCAGTACTTC

clone_size: .
d_call: .
cdr3_length: 13
v_call: TRBV6-5
j_call: TRBJ1-1
cdr3_aa: CASSYTGGTEAFF
cdr3_nt: TGTGCCAGCAGTTACACGGGAGGGACTGAAGCTTTCTTT

clone_size: .
d_call: .
cdr3_length: 14
v_call: TRBV5-1
j_call: TRBJ1-6
cdr3_aa: CASSQQGLGSPLHF
cdr3_nt: TGCGCCAGCAGCCAGCAGGGTCTCGGTTCACCCCTCCACTTT

clone_size: .
d_call: .
cdr3_length: 14
v_call: TRBV5-3
j_call: TRBJ2-4
cdr3_aa: CARSLLIAKNIQYF
cdr3_nt: TGTGCCAGAAGCTTGTTAATAGCCAAAAACATTCAGTACTTC

clone_size: .
d_call: .
cdr3_length: 15
v_call: TRBV6-5
j_call: TRBJ1-5
cdr3_aa: CASRGGHQGDQPQHF
cdr3_nt: TGTGCCAGCAGGGGGGGTCATCAGGGAGATCAGCCCCAGCATTTT

clone_size: .
d_call: .
cdr3_length: 17
v_call: TRBV15
j_call: TRBJ1-2
cdr3_aa: CATRGAYLGQGNYGYTF
cdr3_nt: TGTGCCACCAGAGGAGCCTATCTGGGGCAGGGGAACTATGGCTACACCTTC

clone_size: .
d_call: .
cdr3_length: 15
v_call: TRBV5-1
j_call: TRBJ1-2
cdr3_aa: CASSLAGDGGYGYTF
cdr3_nt: TGCGCCAGCAGCTTGGCAGGGGATGGAGGCTATGGCTACACCTTC

clone_size: .
d_call: .
cdr3_length: 11
v_call: TRBV19
j_call: TRBJ1-2
cdr3_aa: CASSGGYGYTF
cdr3_nt: TGTGCCAGTAGTGGCGGCTATGGCTACACCTTC

clone_size: .
d_call: TRBD1
cdr3_length: 15
v_call: TRBV28
j_call: TRBJ2-7
cdr3_aa: CASSSPGTETYEQYF
cdr3_nt: TGTGCCAGCAGTTCTCCCGGGACAGAGACCTACGAGCAGTACTTC

clone_size: .
d_call: .
cdr3_length: 11
v_call: TRBV6-2/TRBV6-3
j_call: TRBJ2-3
cdr3_aa: CASSYGPTQYF
cdr3_nt: TGTGCCAGCAGTTACGGGCCAACGCAGTATTTT

clone_size: .
d_call: TRBD1
cdr3_length: 15
v_call: TRBV24-1
j_call: TRBJ2-3
cdr3_aa: CATSEPGQNTDTQYF
cdr3_nt: TGTGCCACCAGTGAACCGGGACAGAACACAGATACGCAGTATTTT

clone_size: .
d_call: .
cdr3_length: 14
v_call: TRBV4-1
j_call: TRBJ2-2
cdr3_aa: CASRDGLYTGELFF
cdr3_nt: TGCGCCAGCAGGGACGGACTTTACACCGGGGAGCTGTTTTTT

clone_size: few
d_call: .
cdr3_length: 16
v_call: TRBV19
j_call: TRBJ1-1
cdr3_aa: CASSIGTLIMNTEAFF
cdr3_nt: TGTGCCAGTAGTATTGGGACACTTATCATGAACACTGAAGCTTTCTTT

clone_size: .
d_call: TRBD1
cdr3_length: 14
v_call: TRBV5-4
j_call: TRBJ2-1
cdr3_aa: CASFRDREYNEQFF
cdr3_nt: TGTGCCAGCTTCAGGGACAGGGAATACAATGAGCAGTTCTTC

clone_size: many
d_call: TRBD2
cdr3_length: 15
v_call: TRBV28
j_call: TRBJ2-2
cdr3_aa: CASSSQRDNTGELFF
cdr3_nt: TGTGCCAGCAGTTCCCAGCGGGATAACACCGGGGAGCTGTTTTTT